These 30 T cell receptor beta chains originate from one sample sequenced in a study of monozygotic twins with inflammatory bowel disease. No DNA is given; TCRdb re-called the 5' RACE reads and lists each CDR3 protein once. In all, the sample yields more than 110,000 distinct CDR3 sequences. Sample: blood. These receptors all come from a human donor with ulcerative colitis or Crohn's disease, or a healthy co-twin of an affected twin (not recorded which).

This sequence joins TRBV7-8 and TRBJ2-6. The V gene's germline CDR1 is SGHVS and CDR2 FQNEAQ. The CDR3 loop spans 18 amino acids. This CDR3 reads CASSGWVSFGSGANVLTF.

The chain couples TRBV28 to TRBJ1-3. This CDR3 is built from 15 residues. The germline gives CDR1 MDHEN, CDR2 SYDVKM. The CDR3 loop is CASSSDAVSGNTIYF. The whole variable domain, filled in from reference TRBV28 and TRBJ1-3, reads DVKVTQSSRYLVKRTGEKVFLECVQDMDHENMFWYRQDPGLGLRLIYFSYDVKMKEKGDIPEGYSVSREKKERFSLILESASTNQTSMYLCASSSDAVSGNTIYFGEGSWLTVV.

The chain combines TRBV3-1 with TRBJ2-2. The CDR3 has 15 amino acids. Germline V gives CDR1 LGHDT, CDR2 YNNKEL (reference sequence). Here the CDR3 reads CASSQDTYYTGELFF.

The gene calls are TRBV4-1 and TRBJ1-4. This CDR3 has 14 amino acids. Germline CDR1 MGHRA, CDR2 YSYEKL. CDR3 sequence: CASSQQTTNEKLFF.

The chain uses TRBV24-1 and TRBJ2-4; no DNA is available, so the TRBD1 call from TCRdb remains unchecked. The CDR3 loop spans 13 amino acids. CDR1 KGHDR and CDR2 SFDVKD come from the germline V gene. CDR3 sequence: CATSEPDRSIQYF.

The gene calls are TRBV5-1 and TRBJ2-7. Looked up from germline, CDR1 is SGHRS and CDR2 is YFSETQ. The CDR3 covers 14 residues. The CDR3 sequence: CASSLPTPSYEQYF.

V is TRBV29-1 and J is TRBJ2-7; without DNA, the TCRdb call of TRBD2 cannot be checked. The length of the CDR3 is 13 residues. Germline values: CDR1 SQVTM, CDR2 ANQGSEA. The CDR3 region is CSVVWSGRNEQYF.

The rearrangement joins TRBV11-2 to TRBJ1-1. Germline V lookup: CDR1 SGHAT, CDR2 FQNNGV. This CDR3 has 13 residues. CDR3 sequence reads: CASSLYKNTEAFF.

CDR3: CSALDRGHSDTQYF. This chain connects TRBV29-1 to TRBJ2-3; with no DNA, the TCRdb D assignment of TRBD1 cannot be verified. Per the germline V gene, CDR1 is SQVTM and CDR2 is ANQGSEA. CDR3 length: 14 amino acids.

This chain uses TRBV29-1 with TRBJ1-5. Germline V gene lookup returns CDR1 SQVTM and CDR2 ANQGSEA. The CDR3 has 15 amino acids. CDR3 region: CSVVLVRQRDQPQHF.

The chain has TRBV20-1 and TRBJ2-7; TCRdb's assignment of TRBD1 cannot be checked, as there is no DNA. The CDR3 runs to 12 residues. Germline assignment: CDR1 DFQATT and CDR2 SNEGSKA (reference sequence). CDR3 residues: CSATSTEDEQYF.

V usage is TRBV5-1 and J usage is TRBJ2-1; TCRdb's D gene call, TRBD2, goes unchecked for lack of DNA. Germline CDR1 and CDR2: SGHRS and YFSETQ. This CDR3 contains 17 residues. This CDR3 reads CASSLAVSGSAADEQFF.

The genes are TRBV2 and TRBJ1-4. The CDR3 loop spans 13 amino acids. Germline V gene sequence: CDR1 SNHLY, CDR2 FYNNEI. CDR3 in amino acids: CASSEVGREKLFF.

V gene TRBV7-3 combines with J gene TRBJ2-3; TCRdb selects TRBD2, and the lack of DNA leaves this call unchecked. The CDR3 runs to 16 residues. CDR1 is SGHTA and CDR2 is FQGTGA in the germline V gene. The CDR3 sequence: CASSSRAGGPTDTQYF.

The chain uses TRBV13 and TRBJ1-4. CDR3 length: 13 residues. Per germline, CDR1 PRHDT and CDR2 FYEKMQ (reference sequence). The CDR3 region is CASSFTTNEKLFF.

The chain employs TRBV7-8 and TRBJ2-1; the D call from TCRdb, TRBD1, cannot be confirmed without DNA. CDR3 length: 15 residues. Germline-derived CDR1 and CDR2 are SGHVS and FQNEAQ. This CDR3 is CASSLGQGHYNEQFF.

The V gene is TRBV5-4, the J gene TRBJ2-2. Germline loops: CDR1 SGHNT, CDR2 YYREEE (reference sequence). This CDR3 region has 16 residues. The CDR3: CASSPRPRTATGELFF.

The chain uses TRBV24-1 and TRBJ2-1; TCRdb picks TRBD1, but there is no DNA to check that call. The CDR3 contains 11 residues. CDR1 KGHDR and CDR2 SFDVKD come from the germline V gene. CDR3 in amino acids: CAAGGYNEQFF.

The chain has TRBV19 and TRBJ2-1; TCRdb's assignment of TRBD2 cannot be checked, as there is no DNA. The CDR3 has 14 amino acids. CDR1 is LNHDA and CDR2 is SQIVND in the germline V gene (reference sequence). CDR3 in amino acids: CAAGGLAMYNEQFF.

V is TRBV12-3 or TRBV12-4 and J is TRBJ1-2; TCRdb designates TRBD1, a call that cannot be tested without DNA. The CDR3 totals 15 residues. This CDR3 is CATSLKGQGLYGYTF.

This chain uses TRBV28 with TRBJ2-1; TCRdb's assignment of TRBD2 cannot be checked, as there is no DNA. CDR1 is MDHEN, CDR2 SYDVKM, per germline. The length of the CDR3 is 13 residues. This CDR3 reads CAGRTSGSNEQFF.

Here the CDR3 reads CASSPRGPDEQYF. The V and J genes are TRBV6-5 and TRBJ2-7; TCRdb proposes TRBD1, but this gene call is untestable without DNA. The CDR3 consists of 13 residues. Germline V gene sequence: CDR1 MNHEY, CDR2 SVGAGI.

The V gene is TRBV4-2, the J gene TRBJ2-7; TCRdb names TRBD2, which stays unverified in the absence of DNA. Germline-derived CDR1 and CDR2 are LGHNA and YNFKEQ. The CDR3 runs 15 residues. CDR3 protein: CASSQLAGPSYEQYF.

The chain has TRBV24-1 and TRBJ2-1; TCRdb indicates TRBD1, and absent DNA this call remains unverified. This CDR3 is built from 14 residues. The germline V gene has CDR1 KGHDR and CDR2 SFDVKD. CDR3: CATSDLDDRGGQFF.

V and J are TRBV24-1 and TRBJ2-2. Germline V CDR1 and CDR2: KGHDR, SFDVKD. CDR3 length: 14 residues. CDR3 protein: CATSESVNTGELFF.

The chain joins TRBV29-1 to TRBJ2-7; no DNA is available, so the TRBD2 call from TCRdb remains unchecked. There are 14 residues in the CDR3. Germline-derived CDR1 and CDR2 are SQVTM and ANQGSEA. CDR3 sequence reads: CSVPGRGGRYEQYF.

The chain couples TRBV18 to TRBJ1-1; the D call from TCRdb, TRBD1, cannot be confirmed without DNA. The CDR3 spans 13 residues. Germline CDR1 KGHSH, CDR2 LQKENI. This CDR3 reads CASSPDPGIEAFF.

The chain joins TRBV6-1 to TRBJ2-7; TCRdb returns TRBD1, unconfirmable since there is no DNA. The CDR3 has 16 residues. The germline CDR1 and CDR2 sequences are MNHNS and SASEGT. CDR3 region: CASSESRGSGPYEQYF.

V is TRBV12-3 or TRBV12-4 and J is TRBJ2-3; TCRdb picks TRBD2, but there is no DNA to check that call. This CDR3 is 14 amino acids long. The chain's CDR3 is CASSLTSGSNSQYF.

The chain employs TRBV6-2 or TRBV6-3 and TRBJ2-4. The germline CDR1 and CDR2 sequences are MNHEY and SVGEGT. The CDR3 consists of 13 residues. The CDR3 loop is CASTNRRMDIQYF.